Below, 14 T cell receptor beta chains from the same sample are listed, as sequenced in a study of T cells after yellow fever vaccination. Via MiXCR, TCRdb re-called the 5' RACE reads, giving one row per CDR3 protein. The sample lists about 240,000 distinct CDR3 sequences, 6.9% occurring once. The sample consisted of CD4+ T cells sorted from PBMCs, taken 15 days after the yellow fever booster vaccination. The receptor source for this set is a man aged 30 to 45 who received the YFV17D yellow fever vaccine.

This clonotype was detected ten times or more. The chain recombines TRBV5-4 with TRBJ2-1, with TRBD2 matching over 8 bases. The junction had 10 bases not matched to a gene; V was cut back by 4 bases and J by 4 bases. Germline assignment: CDR1 SGHNT and CDR2 YYREEE (reference sequence). This CDR3 spans 16 amino acids. CDR3 loop: CASSPSGSVGYNEQFF. The CDR3 nucleotides are TGTGCCAGCAGCCCTAGCGGGTCGGTGGGTTACAATGAGCAGTTCTTC. Combining the CDR3 with reference TRBV5-4 and TRBJ2-1 gives the whole variable domain ETGVTQSPTHLIKTRGQQVTLRCSSQSGHNTVSWYQQALGQGPQFIFQYYREEENGRGNFPPRFSGLQFPNYSSELNVNALELDDSALYLCASSPSGSVGYNEQFFGPGTRLTVL.

The genes are TRBV7-2 and TRBJ2-7; 11 bases are shared with TRBD2. V trimming: 0 bases; J trimming: 0 bases; junction bases outside the gene matches: 7. The CDR3 runs 18 residues. CDR1 and CDR2 from the germline V gene are SGHTA and FQGNSA. The CDR3, as DNA: TGTGCCAGCAGCTTAGCTCGACTAGCGGGATTACCCTCCTACGAGCAGTACTTC. This sequence encodes CASSLARLAGLPSYEQYF.

This clonotype was seen repeatedly, ten times or more. The chain couples TRBV7-9 to TRBJ2-1; tentatively, D is TRBD1 (6 bases). The CDR3 spans 15 residues. V lost 4 bases to trimming and J lost 10 bases, with 20 bases between them. Germline loops: CDR1 SEHNR, CDR2 FQNEAQ (reference sequence). CDR3 amino acids: CASSSGALQGWEQFF. CDR3 in DNA: TGTGCCAGCAGCTCAGGGGCGCTACAGGGATGGGAGCAGTTCTTC.

This clonotype was seen a few times. The rearrangement links TRBV6-1 to TRBJ1-6; 7 positions agree with TRBD1. V dropped 5 bases and J dropped 10; count of bases not matched to a gene: 17. Germline V lookup: CDR1 MNHNS, CDR2 SASEGT. The CDR3 is made up of 17 amino acids. The DNA for the CDR3 is TGTGCCAGCAGTCCAAGCCCTAGGACAGGAATGCAGTCACCCCTCCACTTT. Residues: CASSPSPRTGMQSPLHF.

This clonotype was picked up many times. The chain couples TRBV12-3 or TRBV12-4 to TRBJ2-5, with 8 bases that match TRBD1. The CDR3 covers 13 residues. V lost 6 bases to trimming and J lost 5 bases; unmatched junction nucleotides: 5. The CDR3 loop reads CASRPRGQETQYF. DNA of the CDR3: TGTGCCAGCAGGCCCAGGGGGCAGGAGACCCAGTACTTC.

V gene TRBV11-2 combines with J gene TRBJ2-7; D may be TRBD2 (6 bases). The CDR3 spans 13 residues. CDR1 is SGHAT, CDR2 FQNNGV, per germline. The V and J ends lost 6 bases and 5 bases respectively, with 14 bases between them. CDR3 in DNA: TGTGCCAGCAGGGGACTCCCGGACAACGAGCAGTACTTC. Translating gives CASRGLPDNEQYF.

The rearrangement uses TRBV4-3 and TRBJ2-3, with D unclear. The germline V gene encodes CDR1 LGHNA and CDR2 YSLEER. V was cut by 0 bases and J by 6 bases, with 16 bases left in between. The CDR3 has 16 residues. In nucleotides, the CDR3 is TGCGCCAGCAGCCAAGATGTGGGTATCTCCGGGGATACGCAGTATTTT. It codes for CASSQDVGISGDTQYF.

This clonotype turned up a few times. V usage is TRBV20-1 and J usage is TRBJ1-4; maybe TRBD1 (5 bases). Germline V gene sequence: CDR1 DFQATT, CDR2 SNEGSKA (reference sequence). V was pared by 6 bases and J by 6 bases, with 17 bases between. There are 14 residues in the CDR3. CDR3 amino acids: CSAREGVGHEKLFF. CDR3 nucleotide sequence: TGCAGTGCCCGGGAAGGGGTTGGTCATGAAAAACTGTTTTTT.

This clonotype was seen ten or more times. This chain connects TRBV7-2 to TRBJ1-2, with unresolved D. The CDR3 spans 14 residues. Trimming left V 2 bases short and J 7 bases short, with 14 bases between. The germline V gene encodes CDR1 SGHTA and CDR2 FQGNSA. CDR3 in amino acids: CASSLSGPEGGYTF. The DNA for the CDR3 is TGTGCCAGCAGCTTATCCGGGCCCGAGGGTGGCTACACCTTC.

The rearrangement uses TRBV7-9 and TRBJ2-3; 10 bases are a match to TRBD2. The CDR3 has 15 amino acids. V lost 5 bases to trimming and J lost 1 base; unmatched junction nucleotides: 3. Germline lookup yields CDR1 SEHNR and CDR2 FQNEAQ (reference sequence). CDR3 coding DNA: TGTGCCAGCAGCCAAAGCGGGAGGGGCACAGATACGCAGTATTTT. Translated: CASSQSGRGTDTQYF.

The sample holds many counts of this clonotype. The chain combines TRBV10-3 with TRBJ2-3, with 9 bases fitting TRBD2. The germline CDR1 and CDR2 sequences are ENHRY and SYGVKD. The CDR3 runs 14 residues. The V gene end was trimmed by 10 bases and the J gene end by 6 bases; junction bases not matched to a gene: 11. CDR3 DNA sequence: TGTGCCACGGAGACTAGCGGAAGCCCCGATACGCAGTATTTT. Its protein is CATETSGSPDTQYF.

This clonotype has ten or more counts. The chain employs TRBV7-3 and TRBJ2-1; 7 bases are a match to TRBD2. The CDR3 length is 13 residues. The germline V gene encodes CDR1 SGHTA and CDR2 FQGTGA. With V trimmed by 2 bases and J by 6 bases, 1 base remained unmatched. This CDR3 reads CASSLGTTNEQFF. CDR3 nucleotides: TGTGCCAGCAGCTTAGGGACTACCAATGAGCAGTTCTTC.

J is TRBJ2-7 and V is TRBV5-6; the match to TRBD2 covers 8 bases. The trim removed 5 bases at V and 4 bases at J, leaving 14 bases unmatched. The germline gives CDR1 SGHDT, CDR2 YYEEEE. This CDR3 region has 16 residues. This CDR3 reads CASSNLGLAGGYEQYF. CDR3 nucleotide sequence: TGTGCCAGCAGTAACCTTGGACTAGCAGGAGGATACGAGCAGTACTTC.

The DNA for the CDR3 is TGTGCCAGCAGCTCAAAGCGGGAGGGCGAGCAGTACTTC. It is translated as CASSSKREGEQYF. The genes are TRBV7-8 and TRBJ2-7; 10 bases match TRBD2. The CDR3 consists of 13 residues. CDR1 and CDR2 from the germline V gene are SGHVS and FQNEAQ. V trimming: 4 bases; J trimming: 6 bases; junction bases outside the gene matches: 3. Full variable domain (outside the CDR3, taken from reference TRBV7-8 and TRBJ2-7): GAGVSQSPRYKVAKRGQDVALRCDPISGHVSLFWYQQALGQGPEFLTYFQNEAQLDKSGLPSDRFFAERPEGSVSTLKIQRTQQEDSAVYLCASSSKREGEQYFGPGTRLTVT.